The 25 T cell receptor beta chains reported below all come from one sample, sequenced in a study of Ad26.COV2.S vaccination and SARS-CoV-2 variants. Sequencing used immunoSEQ multiplex PCR; TCRdb keeps in-frame clones, though not all of them. The sample yields about 350,000 clones, about 88% seen once. This sample's treatment: approximately 18 received Ad26.COV2.S at low or high dose, single or two shots; five or six received placebo; per-sample allocation not given. On day 63 after the first injection, vaccine and placebo recipients gave samples. This material consisted of peripheral blood, taken in a trial of Ad26.COV2.S vaccine versus placebo. These receptors were obtained from a person aged 18-60 years who received the Ad26.COV2.S COVID-19 vaccine or a placebo.

The J gene is TRBJ1-2, the V gene TRBV30; D gene ambiguous. V lost 3 bases, J lost 1 base, and 9 bases lay in between. The V gene's germline CDR1 is GTSNPN and CDR2 SVGIG (reference sequence). The CDR3 consists of 13 residues. DNA for the CDR3: TGTGCCTGGAGCCCAGGTAGTAACTATGGCTACACCTTC. Translation: CAWSPGSNYGYTF.

The chain recombines TRBV2 with TRBJ2-1; TRBD2 might be the D (5 bases). This CDR3 has 11 residues. Trimming took off 4 bases at V and 9 bases at J, with 7 bases between the two ends. CDR1 is SNHLY, CDR2 FYNNEI, per germline. In DNA form, the CDR3 reads TGTGCCAGCAGTGTGGAGGTTGAGCAGTTCTTC. Translating it yields CASSVEVEQFF.

The CDR3 loop reads CASSLSSGQGTYEQYF. The CDR3 DNA sequence: TGTGCCAGCAGTTTATCATCGGGACAGGGGACCTACGAGCAGTACTTC. The genes are TRBV27 and TRBJ2-7, with 10 bases lining up with TRBD1. Trimming cost V 0 bases and J 2 bases; bases outside gene matches: 4. The CDR3 has 16 residues. The germline CDR1 and CDR2 sequences are MNHEY and SMNVEV (reference sequence).

The chain employs TRBV24-1 and TRBJ2-1; D may be TRBD1 (5 bases). The CDR3 length is 15 residues. V lost 6 bases to trimming and J lost 7 bases, with 18 bases between them. Per germline, CDR1 KGHDR and CDR2 SFDVKD. CDR3 in amino acids: CATSTPSGPGNEQFF. CDR3 in DNA: TGTGCCACCAGTACCCCCTCAGGGCCAGGGAATGAGCAGTTCTTC.

This chain joins TRBV19 and TRBJ2-3, with D uncertain. Trimming stripped 3 bases from V and 2 bases from J, with 12 bases between. Per germline, CDR1 LNHDA and CDR2 SQIVND (reference sequence). This CDR3 is built from 15 residues. CDR3 protein: CASSIGPGSTDTQYF. Here the CDR3 DNA reads TGTGCCAGTAGTATCGGACCCGGTTCCACAGATACGCAGTATTTT. Filled out from reference TRBV19 and TRBJ2-3, the complete variable domain reads DGGITQSPKYLFRKEGQNVTLSCEQNLNHDAMYWYRQDPGQGLRLIYYSQIVNDFQKGDIAEGYSVSREKKESFPLTVTSAQKNPTAFYLCASSIGPGSTDTQYFGPGTRLTVL.

This clone was seen only a few times. J is TRBJ2-3 and V is TRBV4-3; 8 nucleotides agree with TRBD2. The V and J ends lost 4 bases and 2 bases, in that order; junction bases with no gene match: 5. Germline values: CDR1 LGHNA, CDR2 YSLEER. The CDR3 consists of 15 residues. CDR3 sequence (DNA): TGCGCCAGCAGCCTCATAGCGGGGTCCACAGATACGCAGTATTTT. Amino acids: CASSLIAGSTDTQYF.

The V and J genes are TRBV19 and TRBJ1-3; D is perhaps TRBD1 (5 bases). Trimming left V 7 bases short and J 0 bases short, with 10 bases between. The CDR3 has 14 residues. Germline lookup yields CDR1 LNHDA and CDR2 SQIVND (reference sequence). The CDR3 is CASKMGDSGNTIYF. In nucleotides, the CDR3 is TGTGCCAGTAAGATGGGGGACTCTGGAAACACCATATATTTT.

V usage is TRBV4-2 and J usage is TRBJ1-1; D ambiguous. The CDR3 covers 11 residues. V lost 6 bases and J lost 2, with 4 bases in between. Germline V gene lookup returns CDR1 LGHNA and CDR2 YNFKEQ. CDR3 DNA: TGTGCCAGCAGTTCAAACACTGAAGCTTTCTTT. This encodes CASSSNTEAFF.

The chain combines TRBV9 with TRBJ2-1; no firm D call. This CDR3 has 15 amino acids. The V gene lost 0 bases and the J gene lost 7 bases, with 14 bases spanning the gap. From germline, CDR1 is SGDLS and CDR2 YYNGEE. For the CDR3, the DNA is TGTGCCAGCAGCGTAGAACAGTTGTCGGTTAATGAGCAGTTCTTC. Encoded protein: CASSVEQLSVNEQFF.

This clone was found once. The chain combines TRBV4-3 with TRBJ2-3, with D tentatively TRBD2 (6 bases). CDR1 LGHNA and CDR2 YSLEER come from the germline V gene. This CDR3 region has 15 residues. The ends were cut back, 1 base at V and 2 bases at J, with 10 bases in the middle. For the CDR3, the DNA is TGCGCCAGCAGCCAAGGGGACTCTCACACAGATACGCAGTATTTT. The encoded protein is CASSQGDSHTDTQYF.

V usage is TRBV5-1 and J usage is TRBJ1-1, with 8 positions matching TRBD1. This CDR3 comprises 15 residues. The V gene end was trimmed by 4 bases and the J gene end by 4 bases; junction bases not matched to a gene: 9. Germline assignment: CDR1 SGHRS and CDR2 YFSETQ. The CDR3, as DNA: TGCGCCAGCAGCGGCACCGGGACAGGCAGCACTGAAGCTTTCTTT. Translation: CASSGTGTGSTEAFF.

DNA for the CDR3: TGTGCCAGCTCACCACCGGTAAACACTGAAGCTTTCTTT. Encoded protein: CASSPPVNTEAFF. V gene TRBV18 combines with J gene TRBJ1-1; no definite D call. Per germline, CDR1 KGHSH and CDR2 LQKENI. Between the trimmed V and J ends, which lost 0 bases and 2 bases, there was a span of 4 bases. The CDR3 spans 13 residues.

This chain links TRBV6-1 with TRBJ1-2; tentatively, D is TRBD1 (6 bases). This CDR3 contains 13 residues. Germline values: CDR1 MNHNS, CDR2 SASEGT. Between the trimmed V and J ends, which lost 2 bases and 3 bases, there was a span of 7 bases. In DNA, the CDR3 is TGTGCCAGCAGTGAAAGGGGGGACTATGGCTACACCTTC. This encodes CASSERGDYGYTF.

In this sample, this clone turned up once. This chain uses TRBV27 with TRBJ2-1; 11 nucleotides agree with TRBD2. The junction had 4 bases not matched to a gene; V was cut back by 4 bases and J by 2 bases. The CDR3 has 16 residues. Germline lookup yields CDR1 MNHEY and CDR2 SMNVEV (reference sequence). The CDR3 loop reads CASSSISGRAYNEQFF. CDR3 in DNA: TGTGCCAGCAGTTCCATTAGCGGGAGGGCCTACAATGAGCAGTTCTTC.

The chain recombines TRBV19 with TRBJ1-1, with D possibly being TRBD1 (5 bases). V was trimmed by 4 bases and J by 4 bases, leaving 10 bases between them. This CDR3 is 13 amino acids long. Per the germline V gene, CDR1 is LNHDA and CDR2 is SQIVND (reference sequence). The CDR3 DNA reads as TGTGCCAGTAGTAAGGCCAGGGCCACTGAAGCTTTCTTT. This gives the protein CASSKARATEAFF. The complete variable domain, with remaining parts taken from reference TRBV19 and TRBJ1-1, reads DGGITQSPKYLFRKEGQNVTLSCEQNLNHDAMYWYRQDPGQGLRLIYYSQIVNDFQKGDIAEGYSVSREKKESFPLTVTSAQKNPTAFYLCASSKARATEAFFGQGTRLTVV.

In its sample, this clone was seen many times. This chain links TRBV7-6 with TRBJ1-1; 7 bases align to TRBD1. This CDR3 is 14 amino acids long. V shed 1 base, J shed 7 bases, and the junction held 6 bases outside the gene matches. In germline, CDR1 is SGHVS, CDR2 FNYEAQ. Here the CDR3 reads CASSLEGALSEAFF. As DNA, the CDR3 is TGTGCCAGCAGCTTAGAGGGGGCGCTGAGTGAAGCTTTCTTT.

The chain recombines TRBV5-6 with TRBJ2-2; D unresolved. This CDR3 has 16 amino acids. Trimming pared 4 bases from V and 1 base from J, leaving 14 bases between. Germline V CDR1 and CDR2: SGHDT, YYEEEE. The CDR3 protein is CASSPYWGGNTGELFF. The CDR3 DNA reads as TGTGCCAGCAGCCCTTACTGGGGTGGGAACACCGGGGAGCTGTTTTTT.

The genes are TRBV27 and TRBJ1-2; no clear D gene. Trimming pared 5 bases from V and 1 base from J, leaving 8 bases between. Germline values: CDR1 MNHEY, CDR2 SMNVEV (reference sequence). The CDR3 loop spans 13 amino acids. The CDR3 loop reads CASSRQHNYGYTF. The DNA of the CDR3 is TGTGCCAGCAGTCGGCAGCATAACTATGGCTACACCTTC.

This clone has a single count. The V call is TRBV5-1, the J call TRBJ2-3; 12 bases are a match to TRBD2. The J segment lost 1 base and the V segment lost 4 bases, leaving 4 bases of the junction unmatched. The CDR3 has 16 amino acids. CDR1 is SGHRS and CDR2 is YFSETQ in the germline V gene. CDR3 nucleotides: TGCGCCAGCAGCGACCGGACTAGCGGGGGCACAGATACGCAGTATTTT. Its protein is CASSDRTSGGTDTQYF.

V usage is TRBV23-1 and J usage is TRBJ2-7; 7 bases match TRBD1. TRBV23-1 is an ORF, with its function uncertain. This CDR3 is 17 amino acids long. The V gene end was trimmed by 3 bases and the J gene end by 6 bases; junction bases not matched to a gene: 17. CDR3: CASSHSRQGRIPREQYF. The CDR3 bases are TGCGCCAGCAGTCATTCCCGACAGGGAAGAATCCCTCGCGAGCAGTACTTC.

Regarding this clone: Other DNA variants within this sample encode the same CDR3. The V call is TRBV25-1, the J call TRBJ1-1, with D unclear. Trimming took off 3 bases at V and 5 bases at J, with 10 bases between the two ends. CDR1 and CDR2 (germline): MGHDK, SYGVNS. The CDR3 runs to 13 residues. The DNA for the CDR3 is TGTGCCAGCAGTGAGTTGGGGAATACTGAAGCTTTCTTT. Amino acid sequence: CASSELGNTEAFF.

The rearrangement links TRBV5-8 to TRBJ1-2; D may be TRBD1 (6 bases). V shed 4 bases and J shed 0 bases, with 19 bases lying between them. The CDR3 runs 17 residues. The germline gives CDR1 SGHTS, CDR2 YDEGEE. The DNA of the CDR3 is TGTGCCAGCAGCCGAAGGCCCGGGACATCCTCTAACTATGGCTACACCTTC. Its protein is CASSRRPGTSSNYGYTF. Full variable domain (rest looked up from reference TRBV5-8 and TRBJ1-2): EAGVTQSPTHLIKTRGQQATLRCSPISGHTSVYWYQQALGLGLQFLLWYDEGEERNRGNFPPRFSGRQFPNYSSELNVNALELEDSALYLCASSRRPGTSSNYGYTFGSGTRLTVV.

The V gene is TRBV5-1, the J gene TRBJ2-1; TRBD1 matches 7 bases. CDR3 size: 15 residues. In germline, CDR1 is SGHRS, CDR2 YFSETQ. Trimming took 4 bases from V and 4 from J; bases not matched to a gene: 8. The CDR3 sequence is CASSIQQGPYNEQFF. The CDR3 nucleotides read TGCGCCAGCAGCATCCAACAGGGGCCTTACAATGAGCAGTTCTTC.

V gene TRBV5-1 combines with J gene TRBJ2-7; D could derive from TRBD1 or TRBD2 (6 bases each). The germline gives CDR1 SGHRS, CDR2 YFSETQ. V was cut by 1 base and J by 4 bases, with 9 bases left in between. The CDR3 extends over 13 amino acids. The CDR3 here is CASSLPGAYEQYF. The CDR3 DNA reads as TGCGCCAGCAGCTTGCCGGGGGCATACGAGCAGTACTTC.

The genes are TRBV6-2 or TRBV6-3 and TRBJ2-7; the D gene could be TRBD1 or TRBD2 (7 bases each). CDR1 MNHEY and CDR2 SVGEGT come from the germline V gene. V lost 0 bases and J 2 bases, leaving 14 bases between the germline ends. CDR3 length: 16 amino acids. CDR3 DNA sequence: TGTGCCAGCAGTTACTCGCTGGGAGGGACAGCCTACGAGCAGTACTTC. Amino acid sequence: CASSYSLGGTAYEQYF.